Sequencing of this T cell receptor (beta chain) was carried out in a study of tumor-infiltrating lymphocytes in primary liver carcinoma. Across the whole study: Productive TCRbeta read yields ran from roughly 3.9 to 6.8 million per sample and were similar between tissues. Points from the study as a whole: Between tumor regions, pairs overlapped more than tumor-adjacent and tumor-blood pairs did.

DNA and RNA were both co-extracted from approximately 20-30 mg of bulk tissue that had not been sorted. By surgical resection, the patients were treated for their primary liver carcinoma. From roughly 0.45 ug total RNA, TCR beta cDNA was generated with a primer in the constant region. It was through three nested multiplex PCR rounds of slightly modified ARM-PCR that TCR beta libraries arose. Researchers ran the first two PCR rounds for approximately 9 cycles each with TRBV1-TRBV30 forward primers and a C-beta reverse primer. TCRdb called the multiplex PCR reads again in MiXCR, with one record for every CDR3 protein. Among approximately 80,000 distinct CDR3 sequences listed, around 66% were seen once. Turning to this clonotype: Its antigen is unidentified.

From germline, CDR1 is SGHAT and CDR2 FQNNGV. This CDR3 has 16 amino acids. Trimming removed 5 bases from V and 7 bases from J, with 21 bases in between. The sample taken for sequencing was tumor-adjacent normal liver tissue. V usage is TRBV11-2 and J usage is TRBJ2-1; D not resolved. The receptor comes from a man aged 40-49 years with primary liver carcinoma and hepatitis B virus infection. The CDR3: CASSPELLVGTNEQFF. DNA for the CDR3: TGTGCCAGCAGCCCAGAGCTCCTAGTGGGAACGAATGAGCAGTTCTTC.